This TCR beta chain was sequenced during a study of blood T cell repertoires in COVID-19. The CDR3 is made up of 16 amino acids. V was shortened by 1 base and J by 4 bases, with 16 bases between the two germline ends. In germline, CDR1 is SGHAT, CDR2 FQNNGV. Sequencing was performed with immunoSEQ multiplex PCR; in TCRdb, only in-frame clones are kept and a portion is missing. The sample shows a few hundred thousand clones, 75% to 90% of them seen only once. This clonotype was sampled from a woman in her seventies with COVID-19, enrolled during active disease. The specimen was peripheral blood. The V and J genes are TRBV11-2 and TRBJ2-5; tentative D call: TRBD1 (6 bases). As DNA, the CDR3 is TGTGCCAGCAGCTTAGGAATGGGGGCTATCGGAGAGACCCAGTACTTC. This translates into CASSLGMGAIGETQYF.